Listed below are T cell receptor beta chains from one sample, sequenced in a study of blood T cell repertoires in COVID-19. Libraries were prepared by immunoSEQ multiplex PCR; TCRdb keeps only in-frame clonotypes and omits some of them. Among approximately 260,000 clones, roughly 85% were seen once, and the ten largest hold around 10%. Sequences were obtained from peripheral blood. The receptor set was obtained from a woman in her 70s with acute or convalescent COVID-19. Each CDR3 is given without its conserved first and last residue.

j_call v_call cdr3_aa
TRBJ2-1 TRBV3-1/TRBV3-2 ASSRSGSMWSNEQF
TRBJ1-1 TRBV18 ASSMGTRGLRAPEAF
TRBJ1-1 TRBV10-3 AISEPGVGVNTEAF
TRBJ1-6 TRBV16 ASSQYRSYNSPLH
TRBJ2-7 TRBV2 ASGTGYEQY
TRBJ1-2 TRBV27 ASRPTSHYGYT
TRBJ1-1 TRBV5-4 ASSSWMGQGSPEAF
TRBJ1-3 TRBV5-8 ASSREAGNTIY
TRBJ2-7 TRBV4-1 ASSRPLGEQY
TRBJ1-2 TRBV5-4 ASSLEPGQGGFNYGYT
TRBJ1-1 TRBV5-4 ASSLGPQATEAF
TRBJ1-1 TRBV12-3/TRBV12-4 ASSLRGDTEAF
TRBJ2-3 TRBV18 ASSDHRGDTQY
TRBJ1-4 TRBV20-1 SASLIRQGREKLF
TRBJ2-7 TRBV5-1 ASSPNLAGATYEQY
TRBJ1-5 TRBV6-2/TRBV6-3 ASSKGSGYDQPQH
TRBJ2-1 TRBV5-6 ASSYRALYNEQF
TRBJ1-3 TRBV6-5 ASNRAYGNTIY
TRBJ1-4 TRBV30 AWSVLGPRARQPNEKLF
TRBJ2-3 TRBV2 ASSVNRQDTQY
TRBJ1-2 TRBV18 ASSPPGPPYGYT
TRBJ1-1 TRBV5-6 ASSPGPFGRGAF
TRBJ1-2 TRBV3-1/TRBV3-2 ASSQDPEGVYGYT